This T cell receptor beta chain appears in the sequencing data of a study of T cell repertoires in ileal Crohn's disease. Some clones are missing from TCRdb's copy, which holds only in-frame ones; the method was immunoSEQ multiplex PCR. The sample has some 60,000 clones, 85% to 90% seen once; the top ten hold about 2%. In germline, CDR1 is SGHNT, CDR2 YYREEE (reference sequence). The CDR3 loop spans 14 amino acids. J lost 5 bases, V lost 5 bases, and 7 bases had no gene match. Time point meaning: neoterminal ileum biopsy at postoperative endoscopy, about 6 months after surgery. This TCR was recovered from an adult with Crohn's disease. The V call is TRBV5-4, the J call TRBJ2-5; 9 bases fit TRBD1. Sequencing was carried out using ileal tissue. The CDR3 DNA follows: TGTGCCAGCAGTTCGGACAGGGGAAGGGAGACCCAGTACTTC. It specifies CASSSDRGRETQYF. The full variable domain, its missing parts supplied by reference TRBV5-4 and TRBJ2-5, is ETGVTQSPTHLIKTRGQQVTLRCSSQSGHNTVSWYQQALGQGPQFIFQYYREEENGRGNFPPRFSGLQFPNYSSELNVNALELDDSALYLCASSSDRGRETQYFGPGTRLLVL.